These 21 T cell receptor beta chains came from one sample sequenced in a study of blood T cell repertoires in COVID-19. The data were produced by immunoSEQ multiplex PCR, yet TCRdb's version contains in-frame clones alone and is incomplete. This table has about 190,000 clones, approximately 90% appearing once. The material sequenced was peripheral blood. The origin of the receptors is a man younger than 40 with acute or convalescent COVID-19.

The chain uses TRBV30 and TRBJ2-7, with 7 bases matching TRBD1. The CDR3 is 13 amino acids. After removal of 3 bases from V and 2 bases from J, the junction contained 4 bases not matched to a gene. CDR1 GTSNPN and CDR2 SVGIG come from the germline V gene (reference sequence). This CDR3 is CAWSRQGTYEQYF. CDR3 bases: TGTGCCTGGAGCAGACAGGGCACCTACGAGCAGTACTTC.

The genes are TRBV28 and TRBJ2-7; maybe TRBD1 (5 bases). Germline CDR1 is MDHEN and CDR2 is SYDVKM. This CDR3 has 12 amino acids. V was pared by 6 bases and J by 3 bases, with 9 bases between. CDR3 sequence: CASSRTYYEQYF. The CDR3 DNA is TGTGCCAGCAGCAGGACATACTACGAGCAGTACTTC.

The chain has TRBV5-5 and TRBJ2-7; D is possibly TRBD1 (5 bases). Germline V lookup: CDR1 SGHKS, CDR2 YYEKEE (reference sequence). With 2 bases removed from V and 4 bases from J, the gap between germline ends came to 19 bases. This CDR3 spans 16 amino acids. The CDR3 reads CASSFDSPRTRYEQYF. CDR3 bases: TGTGCCAGCAGCTTTGACAGTCCTCGTACCCGGTACGAGCAGTACTTC.

V gene TRBV2 combines with J gene TRBJ1-3; D possibly corresponds to TRBD1 (6 bases). Trimming cost V 6 bases and J 1 base, with 13 bases left between them. CDR3 length equals 15 residues. CDR1 is SNHLY and CDR2 is FYNNEI in the germline V gene. Here the CDR3 reads CASRENRVSGNTIYF. CDR3 coding DNA: TGTGCCAGCAGAGAAAACAGGGTTTCTGGAAACACCATATATTTT.

The chain couples TRBV4-2 to TRBJ1-1, with 7 bases matching TRBD1. The junction had 2 bases not matched to a gene; V was cut back by 0 bases and J by 1 base. This CDR3 is built from 15 residues. Germline V gives CDR1 LGHNA, CDR2 YNFKEQ. The DNA of the CDR3 is TGTGCCAGCAGCCAAGATACAGGGGAGAACACTGAAGCTTTCTTT. This sequence encodes CASSQDTGENTEAFF.

This clone was seen only once. The chain recombines TRBV5-5 with TRBJ1-1; weak D call: TRBD1 (6 bases). The CDR3 totals 15 residues. V lost 5 bases and J lost 1, with 15 bases in between. Germline V gives CDR1 SGHKS, CDR2 YYEKEE (reference sequence). This CDR3 reads CASSRAQGTNTEAFF. In DNA, the CDR3 is TGTGCCAGCAGTCGCGCACAGGGTACGAACACTGAAGCTTTCTTT. The full variable domain, in which reference TRBV5-5 and TRBJ1-1 provide the parts outside the CDR3, is DAGVTQSPTHLIKTRGQQVTLRCSPISGHKSVSWYQQVLGQGPQFIFQYYEKEERGRGNFPDRFSARQFPNYSSELNVNALLLGDSALYLCASSRAQGTNTEAFFGQGTRLTVV.

Concerning this clone itself: Other nucleotide sequences from this sample produce the same CDR3. The chain links TRBV2 to TRBJ1-6; D may be TRBD1 (5 bases). This CDR3 is 13 amino acids long. The V gene's germline CDR1 is SNHLY and CDR2 FYNNEI. Trimming took off 6 bases at V and 10 bases at J, with 13 bases between the two ends. The CDR3 spells CASSVDTMSPLHF. CDR3 in DNA: TGTGCCAGCAGCGTGGACACAATGTCACCCCTCCACTTT.

The chain couples TRBV7-9 to TRBJ2-1; D is possibly TRBD2 (5 bases). Deletions cut 0 bases from V and 8 bases from J, with 14 bases between. The CDR3 loop spans 15 amino acids. Looked up from germline, CDR1 is SEHNR and CDR2 is FQNEAQ (reference sequence). The DNA of the CDR3 is TGTGCCAGCAGCTTAGCGGGTTTAACTAGATATGAGCAGTTCTTC. This encodes CASSLAGLTRYEQFF.

The chain is built from TRBV9 and TRBJ2-1; 8 nucleotides match TRBD2. The CDR3 runs to 15 residues. CDR1 SGDLS and CDR2 YYNGEE come from the germline V gene. The J segment lost 2 bases and the V segment lost 3 bases, leaving 4 bases of the junction unmatched. The CDR3 is CASSGLAGTYNEQFF. The CDR3, as DNA: TGTGCCAGCAGCGGGCTAGCGGGCACCTACAATGAGCAGTTCTTC.

V is TRBV3-1 (or the pseudogene TRBV3-2) and J is TRBJ2-1, with 8 positions matching TRBD1. The CDR3 consists of 12 residues. J gave up 12 bases and V 3 bases, and 4 bases lay outside the gene matches. Germline V gives CDR1 LGHDT, CDR2 YNNKEL (reference sequence). CDR3 nucleotides: TGTGCCAGCAGCCACCAGGGGGCAAGGCAGTTCTTC. Its translation: CASSHQGARQFF.

V and J are TRBV27 and TRBJ2-1, with 7 bases fitting TRBD2. CDR1 and CDR2 from the germline V gene are MNHEY and SMNVEV (reference sequence). CDR3 length equals 17 residues. V gave up 1 base and J gave up 5 bases; unmatched junction bases: 11. The CDR3 coding sequence is TGTGCCAGCAGTTTATTGGGCGGGAGAGGGAGGAACAATGAGCAGTTCTTC. It specifies CASSLLGGRGRNNEQFF.

In the case of this clone: The junction does not match germline at one end; this may be a read error. The V gene is TRBV7-7, the J gene TRBJ2-1; TRBD2 matches 7 bases. Germline CDR1 is SSHAT and CDR2 is FNYEAQ (reference sequence). The CDR3 spans 16 residues. The CDR3 bases are TGTGCTAGCAGCTTAGCCCCGGCGGGAGCGAGAAATGAGCAGTTCTTC. This gives the protein CASSLAPAGARNEQFF.

The chain is built from TRBV18 and TRBJ1-6, with 8 bases that match TRBD1. From germline, CDR1 is KGHSH and CDR2 LQKENI. CDR3 size: 15 residues. Trimming removed 6 bases from V and 10 bases from J; junction bases left unmatched: 11. CDR3 nucleotides: TGTGCCAGCTCCCTAATCACTGGACAGGGATCACCCCTCCACTTT. Protein product: CASSLITGQGSPLHF. The full variable domain, in which reference TRBV18 and TRBJ1-6 provide the parts outside the CDR3, is NAGVMQNPRHLVRRRGQEARLRCSPMKGHSHVYWYRQLPEEGLKFMVYLQKENIIDESGMPKERFSAEFPKEGPSILRIQQVVRGDSAAYFCASSLITGQGSPLHFGNGTRLTVT.

The rearrangement joins TRBV7-9 to TRBJ1-2; D is possibly TRBD1 (6 bases). From germline, CDR1 is SEHNR and CDR2 FQNEAQ (reference sequence). CDR3 length: 12 residues. Between the trimmed V and J ends, which lost 3 bases and 7 bases, there was a span of 9 bases. The CDR3 spells CASSFGTSGYTF. CDR3 coding DNA: TGTGCCAGCAGCTTTGGGACAAGTGGCTACACCTTC. Supplemented by reference TRBV7-9 and TRBJ1-2, the full variable domain reads DTGVSQNPRHKITKRGQNVTFRCDPISEHNRLYWYRQTLGQGPEFLTYFQNEAQLEKSRLLSDRFSAERPKGSFSTLEIQRTEQGDSAMYLCASSFGTSGYTFGSGTRLTVV.

The chain combines TRBV6-5 with TRBJ2-7; 7 bases map to TRBD2. The length of the CDR3 is 16 residues. Per germline, CDR1 MNHEY and CDR2 SVGAGI. V gave up 0 bases and J gave up 2 bases; unmatched junction bases: 7. As DNA, the CDR3 is TGTGCCAGCAGTTACTCTACTAGCGCTCTAACCTACGAGCAGTACTTC. Encoded protein: CASSYSTSALTYEQYF.

J is TRBJ1-3 and V is TRBV2; tentative D call: TRBD1 (6 bases). Germline V gene sequence: CDR1 SNHLY, CDR2 FYNNEI. The CDR3 has 11 residues. Trimming removed 9 bases from V and 4 bases from J, with 7 bases in between. The CDR3 nucleotides are TGTGCCAGAAGGGGGGGAAACACCATATATTTT. Protein sequence: CARRGGNTIYF.

The genes are TRBV3-1 (or the pseudogene TRBV3-2) and TRBJ1-5, with 7 bases fitting TRBD1. The germline CDR1 and CDR2 sequences are LGHDT and YNNKEL (reference sequence). J lost 4 bases, V lost 5 bases, and 5 bases had no gene match. The CDR3 loop spans 14 amino acids. The CDR3 DNA is TGTGCCAGCAGCGGTGCCAGGGGGAATCAGCCCCAGCATTTT. Translated: CASSGARGNQPQHF.

V is TRBV7-3 and J is TRBJ2-3; D gene ambiguous. Deletions cut 4 bases from V and 3 bases from J, with 8 bases between. The CDR3 loop spans 13 amino acids. Germline CDR1 is SGHTA and CDR2 is FQGTGA. CDR3 protein: CASSSGVTDTQYF. Written as DNA, the CDR3 is TGTGCCAGCAGCTCGGGTGTAACAGATACGCAGTATTTT. The whole variable domain, remainder taken from reference TRBV7-3 and TRBJ2-3, is GAGVSQTPSNKVTEKGKYVELRCDPISGHTALYWYRQSLGQGPEFLIYFQGTGAADDSGLPNDRFFAVRPEGSVSTLKIQRTERGDSAVYLCASSSGVTDTQYFGPGTRLTVL.

The V call is TRBV2, the J call TRBJ2-1; 7 bases line up with TRBD1. The trim removed 10 bases at V and 0 bases at J, leaving 3 bases unmatched. Germline CDR1 reads SNHLY; CDR2 reads FYNNEI. The CDR3 extends over 13 amino acids. Written as DNA, the CDR3 is TGTGCCACCGGACAGGACTCCTACAATGAGCAGTTCTTC. It translates to CATGQDSYNEQFF.

The chain uses TRBV27 and TRBJ2-3; 9 bases match TRBD1. CDR3 length: 16 residues. Trimming removed 4 bases from V and 3 bases from J; junction bases left unmatched: 8. The germline CDR1 and CDR2 sequences are MNHEY and SMNVEV (reference sequence). CDR3 in DNA: TGTGCCAGCAGTTCATACGGGACAGGGTTAACAGATACGCAGTATTTT. It translates to CASSSYGTGLTDTQYF.

This chain uses TRBV6-1 with TRBJ2-5; D ambiguous. Germline CDR1 reads MNHNS; CDR2 reads SASEGT. Trimming cost V 0 bases and J 4 bases, with 6 bases left between them. The CDR3 length is 13 residues. CDR3 DNA: TGTGCCAGCAGTGAAGCGCGGCTAGAGACCCAGTACTTC. This encodes CASSEARLETQYF.